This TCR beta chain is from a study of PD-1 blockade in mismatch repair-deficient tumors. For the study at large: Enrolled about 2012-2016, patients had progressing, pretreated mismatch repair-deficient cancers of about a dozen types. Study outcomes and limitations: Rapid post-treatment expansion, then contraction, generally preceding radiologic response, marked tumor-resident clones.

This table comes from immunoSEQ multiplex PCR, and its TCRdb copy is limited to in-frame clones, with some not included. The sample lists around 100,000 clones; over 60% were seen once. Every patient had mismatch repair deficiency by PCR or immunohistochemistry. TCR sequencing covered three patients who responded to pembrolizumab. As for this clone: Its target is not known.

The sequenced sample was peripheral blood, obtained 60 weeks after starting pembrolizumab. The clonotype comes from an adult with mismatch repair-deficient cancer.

In nucleotides, the CDR3 is TGTGCCAGCAGCCCGACAGTCTCTGGAAACACCATATATTTT. This gives the protein CASSPTVSGNTIYF. The V gene is TRBV7-9, the J gene TRBJ1-3; TRBD1 is a possible D gene (5 bases). V was trimmed by 5 bases and J by 0 bases, leaving 8 bases between them. The CDR3 has 14 amino acids. CDR1 and CDR2 from the germline V gene are SEHNR and FQNEAQ (reference sequence). Full variable domain (remainder filled in from reference TRBV7-9 and TRBJ1-3): DTGVSQNPRHKITKRGQNVTFRCDPISEHNRLYWYRQTLGQGPEFLTYFQNEAQLEKSRLLSDRFSAERPKGSFSTLEIQRTEQGDSAMYLCASSPTVSGNTIYFGEGSWLTVV.